This TCR beta chain was captured in a study of T-cell memory formation after mild COVID-19. Study conclusions and caveats: Clones shrinking between day 15 and 85 showed a balanced CD4/CD8 split, and those that grew later tilted toward CD4+. Contracting CD4+ clones lay largely in CM and EM, with CD8+ ones residing in EMRA.

V gave up 8 bases and J gave up 0 bases; unmatched junction bases: 10. CDR1 is SEHNR and CDR2 is FQNEAQ in the germline V gene (reference sequence). CDR3 length: 16 amino acids. This clonotype has a handful of counts. Its matching antigen is unknown. TCR alpha and TCR beta cDNA libraries with sample barcodes and UMIs came from 5'RACE using constant-segment primers. TCRdb re-analysed the 5' RACE reads in MiXCR, keeping a single row per CDR3 protein. This sample yields 240,000 or so distinct CDR3 sequences, of which 9.4% are seen a single time; more than 20% belongs to the top ten. The genes are TRBV7-9 and TRBJ2-1; TRBD2 aligns across 7 bases. This receptor was identified in a man aged 18 to 29 who had mild COVID-19 (a few samples of this study predate the infection). Cell type and time point are not known. Sequenced input: PBMCs or a T cell subset sorted from them (not recorded which). The CDR3 coding sequence is TGTGCCAGCCCCCTGGGGCGGGGGAGCTCCTACAATGAGCAGTTCTTC. This codes for CASPLGRGSSYNEQFF.